These 9 T cell receptor beta chains were sequenced from one sample in a study of regulatory T cells in long-lasting Graves disease (dated by TCRdb to the early 2020s). The library was generated by multiplex PCR. The listed sequencing device is Illumina HiSeq 4000. iRepertoire HTBI primers and Arm-PCR amplification of CDR3 regions were used to construct TCR beta libraries. TCRdb handled the public reads itself, with Q25 trimming in fastp and clone calling in MiXCR, and kept productive beta chains. One record per CDR3 amino acid sequence lists the most common genes and DNA. The sample table shows a few hundred thousand distinct CDR3 sequences, and around 11% are seen once. Under 20% of the sample goes to the ten largest clones. The time point label, as the study defines it: newly diagnosed GD, antithyroid drugs for less than 3 months. For both TCR sequencing and RNA sequencing, RNA was extracted from PBMCs using TRIzol.

Another study also made use of these data, one on T cells in Graves' hyperthyroidism and ophthalmopathy.

This specimen consisted of peripheral blood mononuclear cells (PBMCs), obtained at new diagnosis, from a patient treated with antithyroid drugs. The source of these receptors is a woman aged 18-29 years with Graves disease. Donor details come from another sample of the same person, matched by shared clones.

This clonotype has a count of ten or more. The rearrangement joins TRBV27 to TRBJ1-4; 7 bases align to TRBD1. After removal of 4 bases from V and 2 bases from J, the junction contained 7 bases not matched to a gene. CDR1 and CDR2 (germline): MNHEY, SMNVEV (reference sequence). The CDR3 length is 16 residues. This chain's CDR3 is CASSSTGWGTNEKLFF. The DNA for the CDR3 is TGTGCCAGCAGTTCGACAGGGTGGGGTACTAATGAAAAACTGTTTTTT.

This clonotype came up a few times. Sequence at one end of the junction differs from germline and may be a read error. In nucleotides, the CDR3 is TGCAGCGTTGACCAGCGGGGTGAGGACTTC. This sequence encodes CSVDQRGEDF. The chain links TRBV29-1 to TRBJ2-1, with TRBD2 matching 7 bases. The CDR3 covers 10 residues. Looked up from germline, CDR1 is SQVTM and CDR2 is ANQGSEA.

This clonotype was seen many times. The chain couples TRBV7-9 to TRBJ2-3; D not resolved. The CDR3 extends over 13 amino acids. Germline V gene data show CDR1 as SEHNR and CDR2 as FQNEAQ (reference sequence). Trimming pared 0 bases from V and 10 bases from J, leaving 11 bases between. Here the CDR3 reads CASSLALEIAQYF. CDR3 nucleotide sequence: TGTGCCAGCAGCTTAGCGCTGGAGATAGCGCAGTATTTT.

A word on this clonotype: A much larger clonotype is one base distant, so this may be a read error. This chain joins TRBV29-1 and TRBJ2-5; 8 bases agree with TRBD2. CDR3 length: 13 amino acids. V trimming: 4 bases; J trimming: 5 bases; junction bases outside the gene matches: 6. Germline CDR1 and CDR2: SQVTM and ANQGSEA. The CDR3 here is CSVAGGMIETQYF. DNA for the CDR3: TGCAGCGTTGCGGGGGGGATGATTGAGACCCAGTACTTC.

This clonotype was seen ten or more times. The chain recombines TRBV6-1 with TRBJ1-5, with TRBD1 as a possible D gene (5 bases). Germline V lookup: CDR1 MNHNS, CDR2 SASEGT. The V end was cut by 5 bases, the J end by 0 bases, with 17 bases between. CDR3 length: 17 residues. This CDR3 reads CASSHHGGVYSNQPQHF. As DNA, the CDR3 is TGTGCCAGCAGTCATCATGGGGGGGTCTATAGCAATCAGCCCCAGCATTTT.

The chain is built from TRBV12-3 or TRBV12-4 and TRBJ1-2, with D possibly TRBD1 on 6 matching bases. Trimming removed 2 bases from V and 8 bases from J, with 12 bases in between. CDR3 length: 13 amino acids. The CDR3, as DNA: TGTGCCAGCAGTTTACAGGGAAGGGGGGGCTACACCTTC. Its protein is CASSLQGRGGYTF.

This clonotype has at least ten counts. This chain joins TRBV28 and TRBJ2-1, with 9 bases matching TRBD1. With 7 bases clipped from V and 8 bases from J, the junction kept 9 bases outside the gene matches. The CDR3 consists of 14 residues. CDR1 is MDHEN and CDR2 is SYDVKM in the germline V gene. CDR3 amino acids: CASTTGGIIDEQFF. CDR3 in DNA: TGTGCCAGCACCACAGGGGGCATTATCGATGAGCAGTTCTTC.

This chain connects TRBV29-1 to TRBJ2-7; D might be TRBD1 or TRBD2, each matching 7 bases. Trimming stripped 4 bases from V and 6 bases from J, with 22 bases between. The CDR3 totals 15 residues. Germline V CDR1 and CDR2: SQVTM, ANQGSEA. The DNA of the CDR3 is TGCAGCGTTGTGGGGAGGGGGCAGGGTTTGGGCGAGCAGTACTTC. Its translation is CSVVGRGQGLGEQYF.

This clonotype was counted a few times. This chain links TRBV18 with TRBJ2-1, with D possibly TRBD1 on 6 matching bases. Germline CDR1 KGHSH, CDR2 LQKENI. The V end lost 2 bases, the J end lost 6 bases, and 8 bases lay between the germline ends. The CDR3 loop spans 13 amino acids. The CDR3 loop reads CASSPLQGNEQFF. In nucleotides, the CDR3 is TGTGCCAGCTCACCATTACAGGGCAATGAGCAGTTCTTC.